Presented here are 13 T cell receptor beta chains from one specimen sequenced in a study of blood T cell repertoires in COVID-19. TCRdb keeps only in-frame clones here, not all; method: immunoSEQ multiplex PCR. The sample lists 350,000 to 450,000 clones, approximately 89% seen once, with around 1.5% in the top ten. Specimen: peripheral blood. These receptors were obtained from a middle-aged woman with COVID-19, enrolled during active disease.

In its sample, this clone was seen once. The CDR3, as DNA: TGTGCCAGCAGTTTGTCTCTGCGGCTTAATGAAAAACTGTTTTTT. It specifies CASSLSLRLNEKLFF. The chain carries TRBV28 and TRBJ1-4; D is uncertain. Germline CDR1 MDHEN, CDR2 SYDVKM. The CDR3 is 15 amino acids. Trimming removed 3 bases from V and 4 bases from J, with 12 bases in between.

DNA of the CDR3: TGTGCCAGCGGGTCACGACAGGGAGCTAATGAAAAACTGTTTTTT. Translating it yields CASGSRQGANEKLFF. V gene TRBV6-5 combines with J gene TRBJ1-4, with 7 bases matching TRBD1. Looked up from germline, CDR1 is MNHEY and CDR2 is SVGAGI. The ends lost 8 bases at V and 3 bases at J; junction bases unmatched: 9. CDR3 length equals 15 residues.

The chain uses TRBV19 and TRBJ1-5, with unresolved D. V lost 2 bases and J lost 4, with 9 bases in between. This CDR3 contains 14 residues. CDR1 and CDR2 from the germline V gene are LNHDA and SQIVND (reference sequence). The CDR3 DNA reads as TGTGCCAGTAGTATACGGAGCCTGAATCAGCCCCAGCATTTT. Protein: CASSIRSLNQPQHF.

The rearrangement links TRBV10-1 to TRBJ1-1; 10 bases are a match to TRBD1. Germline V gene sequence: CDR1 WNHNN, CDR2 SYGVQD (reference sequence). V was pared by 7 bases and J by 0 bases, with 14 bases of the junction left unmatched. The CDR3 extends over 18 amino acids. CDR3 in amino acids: CASNLPDRGRGMNTEAFF. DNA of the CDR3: TGCGCCAGCAATCTTCCCGACAGGGGGCGAGGAATGAACACTGAAGCTTTCTTT.

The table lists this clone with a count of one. The DNA for the CDR3 is TGCGCCAGCAGCTGGAATACGGGACAGACGAACACCGGGGAGCTGTTTTTT. This encodes CASSWNTGQTNTGELFF. V usage is TRBV5-1 and J usage is TRBJ2-2; 7 nucleotides line up with TRBD1. This CDR3 is built from 17 residues. The V gene's germline CDR1 is SGHRS and CDR2 YFSETQ. J was trimmed by 0 bases and V by 3 bases; bases with no gene match: 8.

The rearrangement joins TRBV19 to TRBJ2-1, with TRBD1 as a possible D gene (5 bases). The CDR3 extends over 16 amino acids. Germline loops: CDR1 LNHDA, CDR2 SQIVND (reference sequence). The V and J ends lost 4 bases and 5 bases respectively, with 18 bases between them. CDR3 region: CASSKARGGPNNEQFF. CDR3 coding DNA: TGTGCCAGTAGTAAGGCTAGGGGCGGCCCTAACAATGAGCAGTTCTTC.

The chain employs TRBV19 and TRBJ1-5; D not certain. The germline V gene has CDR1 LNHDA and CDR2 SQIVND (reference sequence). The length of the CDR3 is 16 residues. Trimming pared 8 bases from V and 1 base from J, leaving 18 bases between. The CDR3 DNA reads TGTGCCAGTGGCGCATACGGCGGCTACAGCAATCAGCCCCAGCATTTT. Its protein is CASGAYGGYSNQPQHF.

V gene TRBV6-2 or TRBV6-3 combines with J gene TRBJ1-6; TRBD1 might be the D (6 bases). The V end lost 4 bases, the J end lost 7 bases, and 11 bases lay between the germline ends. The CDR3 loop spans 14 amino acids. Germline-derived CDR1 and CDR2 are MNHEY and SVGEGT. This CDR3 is CASSSGTTNSPLHF. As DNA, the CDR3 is TGTGCCAGCAGTTCCGGGACAACGAATTCACCCCTCCACTTT.

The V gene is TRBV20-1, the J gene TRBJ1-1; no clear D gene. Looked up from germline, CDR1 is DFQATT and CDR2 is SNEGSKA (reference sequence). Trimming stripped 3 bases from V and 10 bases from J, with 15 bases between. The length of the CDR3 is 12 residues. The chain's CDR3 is CSASGRSTGAFF. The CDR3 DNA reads TGCAGTGCTAGTGGACGCTCCACGGGAGCTTTCTTT.

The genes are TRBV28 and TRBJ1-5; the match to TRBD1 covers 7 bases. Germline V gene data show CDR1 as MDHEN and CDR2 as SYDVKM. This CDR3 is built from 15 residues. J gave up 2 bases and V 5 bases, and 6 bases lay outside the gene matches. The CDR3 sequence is CASSPQGFRNQPQHF. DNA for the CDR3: TGTGCCAGCAGTCCACAGGGGTTCCGCAATCAGCCCCAGCATTTT.

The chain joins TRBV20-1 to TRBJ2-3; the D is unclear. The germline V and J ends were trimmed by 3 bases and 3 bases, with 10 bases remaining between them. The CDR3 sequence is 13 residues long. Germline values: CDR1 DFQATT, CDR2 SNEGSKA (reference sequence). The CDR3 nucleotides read TGCAGTGCTAGTGATCTTCGTACAGATACGCAGTATTTT. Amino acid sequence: CSASDLRTDTQYF.

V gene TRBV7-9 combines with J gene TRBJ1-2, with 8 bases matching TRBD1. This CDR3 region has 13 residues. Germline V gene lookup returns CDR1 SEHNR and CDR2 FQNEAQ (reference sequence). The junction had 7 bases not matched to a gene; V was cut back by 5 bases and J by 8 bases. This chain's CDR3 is CASSHRTGKGYTF. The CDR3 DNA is TGTGCCAGCAGCCACAGGACAGGGAAAGGCTACACCTTC. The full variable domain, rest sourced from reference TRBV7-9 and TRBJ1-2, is DTGVSQNPRHKITKRGQNVTFRCDPISEHNRLYWYRQTLGQGPEFLTYFQNEAQLEKSRLLSDRFSAERPKGSFSTLEIQRTEQGDSAMYLCASSHRTGKGYTFGSGTRLTVV.

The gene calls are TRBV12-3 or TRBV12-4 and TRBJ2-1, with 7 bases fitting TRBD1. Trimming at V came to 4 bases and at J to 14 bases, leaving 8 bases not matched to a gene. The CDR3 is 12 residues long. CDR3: CASSSLTGSKFF. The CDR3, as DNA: TGTGCCAGCAGTTCTCTGACAGGGTCAAAGTTCTTC.